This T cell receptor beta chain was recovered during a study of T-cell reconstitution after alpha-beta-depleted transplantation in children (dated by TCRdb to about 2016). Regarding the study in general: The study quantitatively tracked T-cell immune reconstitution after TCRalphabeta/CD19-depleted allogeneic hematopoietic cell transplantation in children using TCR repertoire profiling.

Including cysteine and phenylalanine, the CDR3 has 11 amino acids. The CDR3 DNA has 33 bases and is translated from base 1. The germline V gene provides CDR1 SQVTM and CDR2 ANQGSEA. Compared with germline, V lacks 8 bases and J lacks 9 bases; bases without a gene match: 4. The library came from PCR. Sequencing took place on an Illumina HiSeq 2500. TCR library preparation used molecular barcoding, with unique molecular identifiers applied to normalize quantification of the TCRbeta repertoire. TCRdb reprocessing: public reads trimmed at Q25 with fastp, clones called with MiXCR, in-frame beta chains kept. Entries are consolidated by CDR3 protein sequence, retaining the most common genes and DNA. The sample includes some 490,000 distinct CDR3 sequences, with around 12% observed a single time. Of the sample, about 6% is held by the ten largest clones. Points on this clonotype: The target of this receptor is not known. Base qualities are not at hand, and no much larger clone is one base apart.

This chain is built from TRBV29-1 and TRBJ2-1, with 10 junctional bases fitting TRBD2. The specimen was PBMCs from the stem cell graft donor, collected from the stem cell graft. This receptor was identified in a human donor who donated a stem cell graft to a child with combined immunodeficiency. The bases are TGCAGCTTCTTAGCGGGAGGTGAGCAGTTCTTC. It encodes CSFLAGGEQFF.